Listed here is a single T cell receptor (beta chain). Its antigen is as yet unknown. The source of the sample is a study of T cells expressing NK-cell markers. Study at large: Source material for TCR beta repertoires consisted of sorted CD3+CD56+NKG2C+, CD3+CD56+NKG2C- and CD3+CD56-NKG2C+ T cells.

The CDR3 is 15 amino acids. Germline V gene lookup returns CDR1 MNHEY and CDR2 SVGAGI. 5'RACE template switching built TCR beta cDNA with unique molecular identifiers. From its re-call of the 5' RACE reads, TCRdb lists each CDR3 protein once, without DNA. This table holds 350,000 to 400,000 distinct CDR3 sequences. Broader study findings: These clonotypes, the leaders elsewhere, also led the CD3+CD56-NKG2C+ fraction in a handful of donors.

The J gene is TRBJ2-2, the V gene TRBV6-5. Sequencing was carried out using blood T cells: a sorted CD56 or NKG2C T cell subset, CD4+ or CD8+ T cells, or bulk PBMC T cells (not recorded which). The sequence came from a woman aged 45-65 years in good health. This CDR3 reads CASSYDWTNTGELFF.